Below, 10 T cell receptor beta chains from the same sample are listed, as sequenced in a study of blood T cell repertoires in COVID-19 (dated by TCRdb to about 2020). The library was built by means of the immunoSEQ multiplex PCR assay. Held by TCRdb, this immuneACCESS table contains in-frame sequences only and omits some clones. Under half of the omission traces to an unresolved V gene where checked; the cause of the rest is unknown. Counted in this sample were about 380,000 clones; 70% to 85% of them appeared once. Of the sample, approximately 1% is held by the ten largest clones. The sample was peripheral blood. The receptors derive from a human donor with acute or convalescent COVID-19. The donor label of this sample is uncertain.

Comments on this clone: Other DNA sequences of this sample code for an identical CDR3. This chain joins TRBV11-2 and TRBJ1-4; 7 bases are shared with TRBD1. The CDR3 has 14 residues. CDR1 and CDR2 (germline): SGHAT, FQNNGV. V shed 1 base, J shed 7 bases, and the junction held 3 bases outside the gene matches. The DNA for the CDR3 is TGTGCCAGCAGCTTAGGCAGGGGGATTGAAAAACTGTTTTTT. This translates into CASSLGRGIEKLFF.

The chain joins TRBV5-4 to TRBJ2-1; perhaps TRBD2 as D (5 bases). This CDR3 is built from 13 residues. The germline V gene has CDR1 SGHNT and CDR2 YYREEE (reference sequence). Trimming took off 1 base at V and 8 bases at J, with 10 bases between the two ends. CDR3 in DNA: TGTGCCAGCAGCTTGTCCCCGAGGGATGAGCAGTTCTTC. This sequence encodes CASSLSPRDEQFF.

The chain has TRBV28 and TRBJ1-5; 8 nucleotides match TRBD1. Trimming took 10 bases from V and 6 from J; bases not matched to a gene: 5. The CDR3 runs to 12 residues. Germline V gene data show CDR1 as MDHEN and CDR2 as SYDVKM. The CDR3 loop is CAIATGGQPQHF. In DNA, the CDR3 is TGTGCCATCGCCACAGGGGGTCAGCCCCAGCATTTT.

V is TRBV2 and J is TRBJ1-5, with 7 positions matching TRBD1. V was clipped by 4 bases and J by 5 bases; unmatched bases: 11. CDR3 size: 16 residues. Germline V gene sequence: CDR1 SNHLY, CDR2 FYNNEI. CDR3 nucleotides: TGTGCCAGCAGTGTAGTTGAAGGGGGCGGCCATCAGCCCCAGCATTTT. This codes for CASSVVEGGGHQPQHF. Full variable domain (missing parts from reference TRBV2 and TRBJ1-5): EPEVTQTPSHQVTQMGQEVILRCVPISNHLYFYWYRQILGQKVEFLVSFYNNEISEKSEIFDDQFSVERPDGSNFTLKIRSTKLEDSAMYFCASSVVEGGGHQPQHFGDGTRLSIL.

The V and J genes are TRBV12-3 or TRBV12-4 and TRBJ2-7, with D possibly being TRBD1 (6 bases). The CDR3 totals 13 residues. V lost 6 bases and J 8 bases, leaving 17 bases between the germline ends. The CDR3 DNA sequence: TGTGCCAGCAGCCAGGGACACCAGAGGAAGCAGTACTTC. Encoded protein: CASSQGHQRKQYF.

V gene TRBV6-1 combines with J gene TRBJ2-3; tentatively, D is TRBD2 (6 bases). This CDR3 has 15 amino acids. Trimming took 3 bases from V and 0 from J, leaving 10 bases between them. Germline V gene data show CDR1 as MNHNS and CDR2 as SASEGT. The CDR3 DNA reads as TGTGCCAGCAGTGAGACTAGACGGAGCACAGATACGCAGTATTTT. As protein: CASSETRRSTDTQYF.

The CDR3 loop is CSASGLANTGELFF. The CDR3 DNA sequence: TGCAGTGCTAGTGGGCTTGCCAACACCGGGGAGCTGTTTTTT. This sequence joins TRBV20-1 and TRBJ2-2; D gene unclear. Trimming took 3 bases from V and 2 from J, leaving 10 bases between them. CDR1 is DFQATT, CDR2 SNEGSKA, per germline (reference sequence). The CDR3 consists of 14 residues.

The V and J genes are TRBV3-1 (or the pseudogene TRBV3-2) and TRBJ2-5; 8 nucleotides match TRBD2. The V and J ends lost 2 bases and 4 bases, in that order; junction bases with no gene match: 6. The CDR3 is made up of 15 amino acids. Germline loops: CDR1 LGHDT, CDR2 YNNKEL (reference sequence). The CDR3 sequence: CASSQISGILETQYF. CDR3 nucleotide sequence: TGTGCCAGCAGCCAAATTAGCGGGATTCTAGAGACCCAGTACTTC.

This chain uses TRBV5-6 with TRBJ1-1, with 9 positions matching TRBD1. V lost 0 bases to trimming and J lost 5 bases; unmatched junction nucleotides: 2. Germline V gene lookup returns CDR1 SGHDT and CDR2 YYEEEE. The CDR3 is 14 amino acids. The CDR3 DNA reads as TGTGCCAGCAGCTTGGGCGGACAGGGGACTGAAGCTTTCTTT. As protein: CASSLGGQGTEAFF.

The J gene is TRBJ1-1, the V gene TRBV18; D gene ambiguous. This CDR3 comprises 15 residues. Trimming cost V 4 bases and J 3 bases, with 15 bases left between them. Germline V CDR1 and CDR2: KGHSH, LQKENI. The CDR3 region is CASSLIVGADTEAFF. For the CDR3, the DNA is TGTGCCAGCTCACTTATAGTCGGAGCAGACACTGAAGCTTTCTTT.